These 4 T cell receptor beta chains were all obtained from the same sample, sequenced in a study of blood T cell repertoires in COVID-19. Sequencing used immunoSEQ multiplex PCR; TCRdb keeps in-frame clones, though not all of them. The repertoire holds roughly 280,000 clones, 84% seen once, with around 4% in the top ten. What was sequenced was peripheral blood. The origin of the receptors is a man in his sixties with acute or convalescent COVID-19.

This rearrangement joins TRBV5-4 to TRBJ2-3; tentative D call: TRBD1 (5 bases). Trimming cost V 4 bases and J 3 bases, with 12 bases left between them. The CDR3 has 14 residues. Per germline, CDR1 SGHNT and CDR2 YYREEE (reference sequence). In nucleotides, the CDR3 is TGTGCCAGCAGCCAGCAGCAGGGAACAGATACGCAGTATTTT. As protein: CASSQQQGTDTQYF.

The J gene is TRBJ1-4, the V gene TRBV3-1 (or the pseudogene TRBV3-2); D gene ambiguous. This CDR3 is 12 amino acids long. V shed 4 bases and J shed 14 bases, with 14 bases lying between them. The germline V gene encodes CDR1 LGHDT and CDR2 YNNKEL (reference sequence). CDR3 loop: CASSPRGPKLFF. In DNA, the CDR3 is TGTGCCAGCAGCCCCAGAGGTCCGAAGCTGTTTTTT.

The V call is TRBV2, the J call TRBJ2-7, with TRBD1 matching over 9 bases. This CDR3 contains 14 residues. The J segment lost 7 bases and the V segment lost 6 bases, leaving 10 bases of the junction unmatched. Germline CDR1 is SNHLY and CDR2 is FYNNEI. The CDR3 reads CASRFDRGVSEQYF. CDR3 DNA sequence: TGTGCCAGCAGGTTCGACAGGGGGGTTTCGGAGCAGTACTTC.

The chain is built from TRBV15 and TRBJ2-5; tentative D call: TRBD2 (6 bases). The CDR3 loop spans 12 amino acids. Germline CDR1 is LNHNV and CDR2 is YYDKDF (reference sequence). The V end was cut by 4 bases, the J end by 5 bases, with 8 bases between. For the CDR3, the DNA is TGTGCCACCAGCACCCGGGGGGAGACCCAGTACTTC. Protein sequence: CATSTRGETQYF.